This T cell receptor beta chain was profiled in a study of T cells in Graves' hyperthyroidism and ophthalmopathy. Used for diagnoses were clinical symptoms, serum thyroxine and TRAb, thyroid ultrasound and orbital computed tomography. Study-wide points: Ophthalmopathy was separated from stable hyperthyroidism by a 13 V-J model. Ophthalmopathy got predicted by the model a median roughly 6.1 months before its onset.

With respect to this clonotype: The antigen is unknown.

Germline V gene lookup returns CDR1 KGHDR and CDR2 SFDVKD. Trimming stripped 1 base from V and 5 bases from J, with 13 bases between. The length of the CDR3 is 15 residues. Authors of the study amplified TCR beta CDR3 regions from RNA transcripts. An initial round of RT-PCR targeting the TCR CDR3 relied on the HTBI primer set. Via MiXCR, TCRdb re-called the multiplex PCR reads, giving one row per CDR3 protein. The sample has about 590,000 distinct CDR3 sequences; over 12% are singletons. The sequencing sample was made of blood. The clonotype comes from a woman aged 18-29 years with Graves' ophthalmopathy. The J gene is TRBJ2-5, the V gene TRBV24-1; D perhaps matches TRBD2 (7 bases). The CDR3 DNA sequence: TGTGCCACCAGTGATTTTGGGTCGGGGGGCGAGACCCAGTACTTC. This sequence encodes CATSDFGSGGETQYF.